These 10 T cell receptor beta chains came from one sample sequenced in a study of human T cells and chemical hapten exposure. Time point of the sample: patch test 1, 2 weeks after DPC sensitization. Noted treatment: therapeutic diphenylcyclopropenone sensitization with weekly scalp DPC. Using its own MiXCR run on the RACE reads, TCRdb lists one record per CDR3 protein. The repertoire consists of roughly 360,000 distinct CDR3 sequences, with 4.8% occurring once and the leading ten covering under 2.5%. Sequenced here: whole blood, sampled in connection with sensitization to the hapten diphenylcyclopropenone (DPC). These receptors were collected from a woman in her fifties or sixties with alopecia areata. Some clones in this sample may be carry-over from other donors' samples.

This clonotype was detected ten times or more. This chain uses TRBV6-6 with TRBJ2-3, with TRBD2 matching over 12 bases. CDR1 MNHNY and CDR2 SVGAGI come from the germline V gene (reference sequence). This CDR3 is 15 amino acids long. V was pared by 6 bases and J by 5 bases, with 6 bases of the junction left unmatched. CDR3 region: CASSLTSGGLDTQYF. The CDR3 bases are TGTGCCAGCAGCCTGACTAGCGGGGGTCTAGATACGCAGTATTTT.

This clonotype was seen ten or more times. The gene calls are TRBV5-1 and TRBJ2-1; perhaps TRBD2 as D (5 bases). V gave up 4 bases and J gave up 6 bases, with 17 bases separating them. The germline V gene has CDR1 SGHRS and CDR2 YFSETQ. The CDR3 extends over 15 amino acids. The DNA of the CDR3 is TGCGCCAGCAGCCTAGGAGCGGACTTTACCAATGAGCAGTTCTTC. It is translated as CASSLGADFTNEQFF.

A few counts support this clonotype. The chain joins TRBV29-1 to TRBJ1-1; D gene ambiguous. Germline V CDR1 and CDR2: SQVTM, ANQGSEA. Between the trimmed V and J ends, which lost 6 bases and 1 base, there was a span of 9 bases. The CDR3 has 12 amino acids. In DNA, the CDR3 is TGCAGCGTGAGCCTCAGGAACACTGAAGCTTTCTTT. Translation: CSVSLRNTEAFF.

This clonotype was seen ten or more times. The V call is TRBV4-1, the J call TRBJ2-3; D is uncertain. Germline V gives CDR1 MGHRA, CDR2 YSYEKL. Trimming left V 0 bases short and J 2 bases short, with 9 bases between. The length of the CDR3 is 15 residues. The CDR3 is CASSQDPGYTDTQYF. The CDR3 DNA follows: TGCGCCAGCAGCCAAGATCCTGGCTACACAGATACGCAGTATTTT.

The chain joins TRBV6-5 to TRBJ1-5, with a possible D match to TRBD1 (5 bases). Germline-derived CDR1 and CDR2 are MNHEY and SVGAGI. Trimming pared 6 bases from V and 7 bases from J, leaving 19 bases between. The CDR3 sequence is 15 residues long. The CDR3 is CASRPDTAFFQPQHF. CDR3 nucleotides: TGTGCCAGCAGGCCGGACACGGCTTTTTTCCAGCCCCAGCATTTT.

The chain has TRBV5-1 and TRBJ2-5; a weak D match, TRBD1 (5 bases). V lost 4 bases and J 5 bases, leaving 15 bases between the germline ends. Germline V gene data show CDR1 as SGHRS and CDR2 as YFSETQ. The CDR3 is 14 residues long. CDR3 sequence: CASSPLGPGETQYF. Written as DNA, the CDR3 is TGCGCCAGCAGCCCCCTGGGGCCCGGTGAGACCCAGTACTTC.

This clonotype was observed at least ten times. The chain is built from TRBV4-2 and TRBJ2-1, with TRBD2 matching over 11 bases. V gave up 0 bases and J gave up 8 bases; unmatched junction bases: 9. Germline CDR1 LGHNA, CDR2 YNFKEQ. CDR3 size: 17 residues. The CDR3 DNA sequence: TGTGCCAGCAGCCAAGATCATCTAGCGGGGGGCACTGATGAGCAGTTCTTC. Its translation: CASSQDHLAGGTDEQFF.

This clonotype was recorded a few times. V gene TRBV6-5 combines with J gene TRBJ2-7, with D possibly matching TRBD2 (6 bases). Germline CDR1 MNHEY, CDR2 SVGAGI. V was pared by 6 bases and J by 0 bases, with 12 bases between. The CDR3 extends over 14 amino acids. The CDR3 coding sequence is TGTGCCAGCAGAGGAGGGCGAAGCTCCTACGAGCAGTACTTC. Translated, it gives CASRGGRSSYEQYF.

This clonotype was observed a few times. The rearrangement links TRBV15 to TRBJ2-5, with D tentatively TRBD1 (6 bases). The germline V and J ends were trimmed by 3 bases and 5 bases, with 13 bases remaining between them. This CDR3 has 14 residues. Germline CDR1 LNHNV, CDR2 YYDKDF (reference sequence). The CDR3 is CATSSRQGRETQYF. The CDR3 coding sequence is TGTGCCACCAGCAGTCGGCAGGGGCGGGAGACCCAGTACTTC.

This clonotype was recorded a few times. The rearrangement links TRBV29-1 to TRBJ2-2; 9 nucleotides align to TRBD1. The ends lost 6 bases at V and 5 bases at J; junction bases unmatched: 10. The CDR3 length is 15 residues. Germline V gene sequence: CDR1 SQVTM, CDR2 ANQGSEA. The CDR3 loop is CSVPGQGEITGELFF. Here the CDR3 DNA reads TGCAGCGTCCCGGGACAGGGCGAAATTACCGGGGAGCTGTTTTTT.